The 14 T cell receptor beta chains below come from one sample, sequenced in a study of T-cell reconstitution after alpha-beta-depleted transplantation in children. The authors prepared the TCRbeta library with unique molecular identifiers. One entry per CDR3 protein, called by TCRdb with MiXCR from the PCR reads. Among about 440,000 distinct CDR3 sequences listed, about 40% were seen once. The starting material was PBMCs, obtained before TCRalphabeta/CD19-depleted stem cell transplant. All receptors derive from a girl aged 2-10 years with aplastic anemia, due to receive a stem cell transplant.

This clonotype was recorded a few times. This chain uses TRBV20-1 with TRBJ2-2; possible D gene TRBD2, 5 bases. Deletions cut 0 bases from V and 6 bases from J, with 11 bases between. This CDR3 is 14 amino acids long. Germline values: CDR1 DFQATT, CDR2 SNEGSKA (reference sequence). Here the CDR3 reads CSARDIRGPGELFF. CDR3 bases: TGCAGTGCTAGAGATATTAGAGGGCCCGGGGAGCTGTTTTTT.

The chain carries TRBV14 and TRBJ1-3; D might be TRBD1 (5 bases). V gave up 1 base and J gave up 9 bases, with 22 bases separating them. Per germline, CDR1 SGHDN and CDR2 FVKESK. This CDR3 has 17 amino acids. Here the CDR3 reads CASSQVRTHAFGGTIYF. The CDR3 region has the DNA TGTGCCAGCAGCCAAGTCCGGACACACGCCTTCGGAGGCACCATATATTTT. The full variable domain, its missing parts supplied by reference TRBV14 and TRBJ1-3, is EAGVTQFPSHSVIEKGQTVTLRCDPISGHDNLYWYRRVMGKEIKFLLHFVKESKQDESGMPNNRFLAERTGGTYSTLKVQPAELEDSGVYFCASSQVRTHAFGGTIYFGEGSWLTVV.

CDR3 amino acids: CATRQISRPQHF. The CDR3 DNA reads as TGCGCCACCCGACAGATATCACGGCCCCAGCATTTT. The chain has TRBV5-1 and TRBJ1-5, with a weak D call TRBD1 (5 bases). Germline V gene data show CDR1 as SGHRS and CDR2 as YFSETQ. CDR3 length equals 12 residues. Between the trimmed V and J ends, which lost 9 bases and 9 bases, there was a span of 16 bases.

This clonotype was observed a few times. The J gene is TRBJ2-2, the V gene TRBV20-1; tentative D call: TRBD2 (6 bases). Trimming cost V 3 bases and J 3 bases, with 11 bases left between them. The CDR3 contains 14 residues. CDR1 is DFQATT, CDR2 SNEGSKA, per germline (reference sequence). CDR3 DNA: TGCAGTGCTAGGGTTGCGGGGTACACCGGGGAGCTGTTTTTT. It codes for CSARVAGYTGELFF.

The chain has TRBV6-1 and TRBJ2-7; TRBD2 might be the D (7 bases). The CDR3 spans 15 residues. The germline gives CDR1 MNHNS, CDR2 SASEGT. Deletions cut 6 bases from V and 1 base from J, with 16 bases between. For the CDR3, the DNA is TGTGCCAGCAGCTTGGGGGCTAGCGGTTCCTACGAGCAGTACTTC. Translated, it gives CASSLGASGSYEQYF.

The chain uses TRBV28 and TRBJ2-2, with TRBD1 identical over 7 bases. The trim removed 4 bases at V and 6 bases at J, leaving 11 bases unmatched. Germline CDR1 is MDHEN and CDR2 is SYDVKM. The CDR3 is made up of 16 amino acids. The CDR3 is CASSSGQAVGAGELFF. The CDR3 DNA is TGTGCCAGCAGTTCCGGACAGGCCGTCGGGGCCGGGGAGCTGTTTTTT.

The chain links TRBV7-6 to TRBJ2-7, with TRBD2 matching 9 bases. Germline CDR1 and CDR2: SGHVS and FNYEAQ. V lost 5 bases and J lost 2; bases outside the gene matches: 7. This CDR3 comprises 15 residues. The CDR3 loop is CASSDTTSGAYEQYF. The DNA of the CDR3 is TGTGCCAGCAGCGACACGACTAGCGGTGCCTACGAGCAGTACTTC.

This clonotype was detected only a few times. V usage is TRBV4-3 and J usage is TRBJ2-1; D perhaps matches TRBD2 (6 bases). The V and J ends lost 4 bases and 2 bases respectively, with 12 bases between them. The CDR3 spans 15 residues. Germline values: CDR1 LGHNA, CDR2 YSLEER. The DNA of the CDR3 is TGCGCCAGCAGCCGGCGGGTAGCGGCCTACAATGAGCAGTTCTTC. This sequence encodes CASSRRVAAYNEQFF.

This chain links TRBV12-3 or TRBV12-4 with TRBJ2-2; no clear D. This CDR3 comprises 13 residues. V was pared by 6 bases and J by 5 bases, with 10 bases between. The CDR3 region has the DNA TGTGCCAGCAGCTTATCTCGAACCGGGGAGCTGTTTTTT. It encodes CASSLSRTGELFF.

This chain uses TRBV20-1 with TRBJ2-1; 9 bases align to TRBD1. The V gene end was trimmed by 1 base and the J gene end by 2 bases; junction bases not matched to a gene: 6. The CDR3 length is 16 residues. Germline-derived CDR1 and CDR2 are DFQATT and SNEGSKA (reference sequence). Here the CDR3 DNA reads TGCAGTGCTAGAGCTCCGGGACAGGGTACCTACAATGAGCAGTTCTTC. Encoded protein: CSARAPGQGTYNEQFF.

Regarding this clonotype: This may stem from a read error, because a much larger clone lies one nucleotide away. The rearrangement joins TRBV2 to TRBJ2-3; TRBD1 is a possible D gene (6 bases). The CDR3 consists of 13 residues. The V end lost 11 bases, the J end lost 2 bases, and 14 bases lay between the germline ends. CDR1 and CDR2 (germline): SNHLY, FYNNEI. The CDR3 coding sequence is TGTGCCCGACGGACAGAGAACACAGATACGCAGTATTTT. This codes for CARRTENTDTQYF.

The chain uses TRBV29-1 and TRBJ2-5, with TRBD2 identical over 7 bases. With V trimmed by 6 bases and J by 5 bases, 6 bases remained unmatched. Germline CDR1 reads SQVTM; CDR2 reads ANQGSEA. This CDR3 is built from 12 residues. The CDR3 loop reads CSVGHGRETQYF. CDR3 sequence (DNA): TGCAGCGTGGGGCACGGGAGGGAGACCCAGTACTTC.

The chain has TRBV7-8 and TRBJ1-2; D unresolved. Per germline, CDR1 SGHVS and CDR2 FQNEAQ. This CDR3 comprises 15 residues. V shed 5 bases and J shed 5 bases, with 18 bases lying between them. The CDR3 loop is CASSIAETPHYGYTF. CDR3 DNA sequence: TGTGCCAGCAGCATTGCCGAGACACCCCATTATGGCTACACCTTC.

V and J are TRBV7-6 and TRBJ2-5, with TRBD1 matching 9 bases. CDR3 size: 17 residues. V lost 6 bases, J lost 2 bases, and 13 bases stayed unmatched. CDR1 SGHVS and CDR2 FNYEAQ come from the germline V gene. The CDR3 nucleotides read TGTGCCAGCAGTCCCCCCCCACAGGGGGCGCTTCAAGAGACCCAGTACTTC. It specifies CASSPPPQGALQETQYF.